One sample yielded the 15 T cell receptor beta chains listed below, sequenced in a study of beta chain features in type 1 diabetes. Investigators reverse transcribed all isolated RNA, so they sequenced expressed TCRB transcripts. TCRdb's table, derived via immunoSEQ multiplex PCR, lists solely in-frame clones and lacks some. The sample has 300,000 or so clones; around 7.6% are singletons. Sequenced material: central memory CD4+ T cells from blood. These receptors all stem from a woman between 18 and 30 years old in good health.

This clone has more than one count but fewer than ten. The chain joins TRBV2 to TRBJ1-2, with D unresolved. The CDR3 extends over 12 amino acids. Germline loops: CDR1 SNHLY, CDR2 FYNNEI. Trimming left V 7 bases short and J 8 bases short, with 14 bases between. The CDR3 spells CASTYAGWGYTF. Written as DNA, the CDR3 is TGTGCCAGCACGTACGCCGGATGGGGCTACACCTTC.

The chain combines TRBV6-5 with TRBJ2-5, with D possibly TRBD1 on 6 matching bases. The CDR3 covers 16 residues. Trimming took 2 bases from V and 2 from J, leaving 15 bases between them. Germline CDR1 reads MNHEY; CDR2 reads SVGAGI. The CDR3 DNA reads as TGTGCCAGCAGTTACGGGCTAGACAGGCATCAAGAGACCCAGTACTTC. Protein product: CASSYGLDRHQETQYF.

This clone showed up just a few times. J is TRBJ2-1 and V is TRBV9; TRBD2 agrees at 12 bases. The germline V gene has CDR1 SGDLS and CDR2 YYNGEE. The CDR3 totals 15 residues. With V trimmed by 0 bases and J by 9 bases, 4 bases remained unmatched. The CDR3 spells CASSVVLAGGVEQFF. In DNA, the CDR3 is TGTGCCAGCAGCGTAGTCCTAGCGGGAGGGGTTGAGCAGTTCTTC.

In this sample, this clone turned up a few times. This rearrangement joins TRBV7-3 to TRBJ1-1, with D perhaps matching TRBD1 (6 bases). The CDR3 totals 14 residues. V lost 4 bases and J lost 2, with 11 bases in between. Per germline, CDR1 SGHTA and CDR2 FQGTGA. The CDR3 is CASSSSGDNTEAFF. In DNA, the CDR3 is TGTGCCAGCAGCTCATCAGGGGATAACACTGAAGCTTTCTTT. Filled out from reference TRBV7-3 and TRBJ1-1, the complete variable domain reads GAGVSQTPSNKVTEKGKYVELRCDPISGHTALYWYRQSLGQGPEFLIYFQGTGAADDSGLPNDRFFAVRPEGSVSTLKIQRTERGDSAVYLCASSSSGDNTEAFFGQGTRLTVV.

This clone was counted at least ten times. Here the CDR3 DNA reads TGTGCCAGCAGCTTGGAAGTCGGCACCGGGGAGCTGTTTTTT. Its protein is CASSLEVGTGELFF. V and J are TRBV5-4 and TRBJ2-2; D unresolved. Germline CDR1 SGHNT, CDR2 YYREEE (reference sequence). Deletions cut 0 bases from V and 4 bases from J, with 7 bases between. The CDR3 has 14 residues.

This clone was counted a few times. The chain joins TRBV11-2 to TRBJ2-7, with D possibly being TRBD1 or TRBD2 (6 bases each). Germline-derived CDR1 and CDR2 are SGHAT and FQNNGV. The CDR3 extends over 13 amino acids. The V end was cut by 6 bases, the J end by 5 bases, with 14 bases between. The CDR3 reads CASSFTGADEQYF. In nucleotides, the CDR3 is TGTGCCAGCAGTTTTACGGGGGCTGACGAGCAGTACTTC.

There are a few counts of this clone. The genes are TRBV7-9 and TRBJ1-4, with 9 bases lining up with TRBD1. The CDR3 has 14 amino acids. Looked up from germline, CDR1 is SEHNR and CDR2 is FQNEAQ (reference sequence). V lost 5 bases to trimming and J lost 5 bases; unmatched junction nucleotides: 3. CDR3 protein: CASSQGTGNEKLFF. CDR3 nucleotide sequence: TGTGCCAGCAGCCAAGGGACAGGGAATGAAAAACTGTTTTTT.

The table lists this clone with a few counts. V is TRBV7-9 and J is TRBJ1-6; TRBD1 agrees at 9 bases. This CDR3 spans 14 amino acids. The J segment lost 6 bases and the V segment lost 4 bases, leaving 1 base of the junction unmatched. CDR1 and CDR2 (germline): SEHNR, FQNEAQ (reference sequence). The CDR3 spells CASSSGQGNSPLHF. CDR3 DNA: TGTGCCAGCAGCTCGGGACAGGGTAATTCACCCCTCCACTTT.

This clone has just a few counts. The V and J genes are TRBV5-6 and TRBJ2-1; D is ambiguous. Germline V gene sequence: CDR1 SGHDT, CDR2 YYEEEE. Trimming pared 4 bases from V and 3 bases from J, leaving 8 bases between. This CDR3 is built from 13 residues. In DNA, the CDR3 is TGTGCCAGCAGCCGTGGGAACTACAATGAGCAGTTCTTC. It translates to CASSRGNYNEQFF.

This clone turned up a few times. The V gene is TRBV5-1, the J gene TRBJ2-5; D not resolved. Deletions cut 0 bases from V and 2 bases from J, with 11 bases between. Germline CDR1 SGHRS, CDR2 YFSETQ. This CDR3 is built from 15 residues. The CDR3 loop is CASSLGWATQETQYF. Written as DNA, the CDR3 is TGCGCCAGCAGCTTGGGTTGGGCGACACAAGAGACCCAGTACTTC.

This clone was seen a few times. This sequence joins TRBV29-1 and TRBJ1-2; D is perhaps TRBD1 (5 bases). Per the germline V gene, CDR1 is SQVTM and CDR2 is ANQGSEA. This CDR3 comprises 14 residues. Trimming took 3 bases from V and 4 from J, leaving 15 bases between them. The CDR3 is CSVDRGRGGYGYTF. DNA for the CDR3: TGCAGCGTTGATAGGGGAAGGGGCGGCTATGGCTACACCTTC. The variable domain in full, completed from reference TRBV29-1 and TRBJ1-2, reads SAVISQKPSRDICQRGTSLTIQCQVDSQVTMMFWYRQQPGQSLTLIATANQGSEATYESGFVIDKFPISRPNLTFSTLTVSNMSPEDSSIYLCSVDRGRGGYGYTFGSGTRLTVV.

This clone came up a few times. In DNA form, the CDR3 reads TGTGCCAGCAGCCAAATTCCAGGGCAGGGCGGTTCCTACAATGAGCAGTTCTTC. It specifies CASSQIPGQGGSYNEQFF. The chain combines TRBV16 with TRBJ2-1; maybe TRBD1 (5 bases). CDR1 is KGHSY, CDR2 FQNENV, per germline. CDR3 length: 18 residues. Trimming took 2 bases from V and 1 from J, leaving 18 bases between them.

This chain uses TRBV5-6 with TRBJ2-7, with D perhaps assigned TRBD1 or TRBD2 (6 bases each). V was clipped by 4 bases and J by 2 bases, with 13 bases between them. The CDR3 extends over 14 amino acids. The germline CDR1 and CDR2 sequences are SGHDT and YYEEEE. CDR3 residues: CASSTGALTYEQYF. The CDR3 DNA follows: TGTGCCAGCAGCACGGGGGCCCTAACCTACGAGCAGTACTTC.

This clone was seen more than once but under ten times. The CDR3 DNA follows: TGTGCCAGCAGCTTGGCGACAGGGTATTCGGCTGGGGCCAACGTCCTGACTTTC. Its protein product is CASSLATGYSAGANVLTF. The chain is built from TRBV7-8 and TRBJ2-6, with TRBD1 matching over 7 bases. The junction had 10 bases not matched to a gene; V was cut back by 3 bases and J by 2 bases. This CDR3 has 18 residues. Germline lookup yields CDR1 SGHVS and CDR2 FQNEAQ. Full variable domain (missing parts from reference TRBV7-8 and TRBJ2-6): GAGVSQSPRYKVAKRGQDVALRCDPISGHVSLFWYQQALGQGPEFLTYFQNEAQLDKSGLPSDRFFAERPEGSVSTLKIQRTQQEDSAVYLCASSLATGYSAGANVLTFGAGSRLTVL.

This clone was observed at least ten times. The chain combines TRBV5-4 with TRBJ2-1; D perhaps matches TRBD1 (5 bases). V gave up 4 bases and J gave up 6 bases, with 14 bases separating them. The germline V gene has CDR1 SGHNT and CDR2 YYREEE (reference sequence). The CDR3 consists of 14 residues. CDR3 in DNA: TGTGCCAGCAGCACCGCCCCAGGGCCCAATGAGCAGTTCTTC. Translating it yields CASSTAPGPNEQFF.